Below, one T cell receptor (beta chain) is given with its context. Antigen: not known. This sample stems from a study of PD-1 blockade in classical Hodgkin lymphoma. Study information: Patients were administered nivolumab (3 mg/kg intravenously) every 2 weeks.

Findings and limits, study-wide: Baseline diversity was lower in partial responders and progressors than complete responders. No one has yet defined what causes the repertoire differences, which may be disease activity or prior therapy.

Clones were read by immunoSEQ multiplex PCR, and TCRdb kept only the in-frame ones, dropping some. The table shows about 30,000 clones, with 65% to 85% occurring only once. Sample time point: cycle 4 day 1 (C4D1), after more than five weeks of nivolumab. Relapses following autologous stem cell transplantation were seen in all patients, with brentuximab vedotin exposure varying. Complete response, partial response or progressive disease constituted the best response categories observed. This TCR was recovered from a human donor with classical Hodgkin lymphoma. The material was peripheral blood mononuclear cells (PBMCs), obtained before the fourth cycle of nivolumab.

The CDR3 here is CASSPGTAVQPQHF. In DNA, the CDR3 is TGTGCCAGCTCACCCGGGACAGCCGTCCAGCCCCAGCATTTT. The chain has TRBV18 and TRBJ1-5, with 7 positions matching TRBD1. Germline lookup yields CDR1 KGHSH and CDR2 LQKENI. The CDR3 is 14 residues long. The V segment lost 3 bases and the J segment 7 bases; nucleotides outside the gene matches: 6.